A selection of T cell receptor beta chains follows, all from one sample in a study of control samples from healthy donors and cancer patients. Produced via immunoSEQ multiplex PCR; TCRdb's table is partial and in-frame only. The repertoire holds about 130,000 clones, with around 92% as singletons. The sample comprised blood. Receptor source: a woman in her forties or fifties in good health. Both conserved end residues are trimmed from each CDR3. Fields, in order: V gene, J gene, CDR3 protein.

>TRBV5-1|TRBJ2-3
ASTLGGASTDTQY
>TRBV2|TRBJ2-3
ASSGLAGARTDTQY
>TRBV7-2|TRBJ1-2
ASSLAGMYGYT
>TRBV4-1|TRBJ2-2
ASSQGRGLAPTGELF
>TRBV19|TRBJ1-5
ASRRERRGNQPQH
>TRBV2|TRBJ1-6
ASSKSRTSNSPLH
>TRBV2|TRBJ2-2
ASRSNWGSAGELF
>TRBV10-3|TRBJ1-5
AISGTGNQPQH
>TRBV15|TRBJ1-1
ATSRDYAPPNTEAF
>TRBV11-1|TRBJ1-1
ASSTRQGETEAF
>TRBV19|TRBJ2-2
ASSTRHGGNTGELF
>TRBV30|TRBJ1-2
AWIPGFGGGYT
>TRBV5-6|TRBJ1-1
ASRITDRMNTEAF
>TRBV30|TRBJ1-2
AWVGVNYGYT
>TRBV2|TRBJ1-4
ASSIGQGGEKLF
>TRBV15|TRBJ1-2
ATSRGIQGRGYT
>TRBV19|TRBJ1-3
ASRDRPSGNTIY
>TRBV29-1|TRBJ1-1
SVAGYEAF
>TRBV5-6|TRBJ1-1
ASSLGARAF
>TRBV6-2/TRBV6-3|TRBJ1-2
ASTPPRWTPSNGYT
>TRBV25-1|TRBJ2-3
ASSSRATDTQY
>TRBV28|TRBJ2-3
ASSQPGGSSTDTQY
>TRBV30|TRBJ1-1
AWSTGLGTEAF
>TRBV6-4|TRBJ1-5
ASSATDNQPQH